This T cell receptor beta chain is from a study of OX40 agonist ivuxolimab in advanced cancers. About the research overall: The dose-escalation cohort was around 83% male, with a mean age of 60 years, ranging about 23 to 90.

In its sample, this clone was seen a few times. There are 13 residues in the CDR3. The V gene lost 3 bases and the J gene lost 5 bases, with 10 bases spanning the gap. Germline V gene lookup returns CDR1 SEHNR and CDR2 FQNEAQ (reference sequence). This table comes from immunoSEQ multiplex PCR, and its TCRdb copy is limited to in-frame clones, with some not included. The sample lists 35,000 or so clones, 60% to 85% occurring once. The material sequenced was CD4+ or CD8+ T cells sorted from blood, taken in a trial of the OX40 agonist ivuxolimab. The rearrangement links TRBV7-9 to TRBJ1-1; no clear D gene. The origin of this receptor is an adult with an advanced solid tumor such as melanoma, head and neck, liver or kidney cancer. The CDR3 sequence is CASSLALGTEAFF. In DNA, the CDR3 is TGTGCCAGCAGCTTGGCCCTGGGAACTGAAGCTTTCTTT.